Below are 16 T cell receptor beta chains sequenced from a single sample in a study of T-cell reconstitution after alpha-beta-depleted transplantation in children. Unique molecular identifiers featured in how the TCRbeta library was prepared. TCRdb used MiXCR to reprocess the PCR reads, holding one entry per CDR3 protein. Of approximately 980,000 distinct CDR3 sequences listed, under 30% are singletons. The specimen was PBMCs, mostly from graft donor cells, collected 360 days after TCRalphabeta/CD19-depleted stem cell transplant. Receptors originate from a boy under two years old who had a stem cell transplant for SCID, so the T cells may come from the graft donor.

The chain has TRBV10-3 and TRBJ1-1; TRBD1 agrees at 10 bases. The CDR3 consists of 15 residues. Germline V gene lookup returns CDR1 ENHRY and CDR2 SYGVKD. V lost 6 bases, J lost 2 bases, and 6 bases stayed unmatched. This CDR3 is CAIRTGGIGNTEAFF. CDR3 nucleotides: TGTGCCATCAGGACAGGGGGCATCGGAAACACTGAAGCTTTCTTT.

The chain has TRBV5-1 and TRBJ1-4; D might be TRBD1 (5 bases). The germline gives CDR1 SGHRS, CDR2 YFSETQ. Trimming removed 0 bases at V and 6 bases at J, with 9 bases between. This CDR3 comprises 14 residues. CDR3 region: CASSLAGSDEKLFF. CDR3 DNA sequence: TGCGCCAGCAGCTTGGCAGGGTCGGATGAAAAACTGTTTTTT.

The chain has TRBV20-1 and TRBJ1-3; TRBD1 might be the D (5 bases). CDR1 is DFQATT and CDR2 is SNEGSKA in the germline V gene (reference sequence). Between the trimmed V and J ends, which lost 1 base and 0 bases, there was a span of 7 bases. CDR3 length: 14 amino acids. CDR3 in DNA: TGCAGTGCTAGAGGGGGGAACTCTGGAAACACCATATATTTT. Amino acids: CSARGGNSGNTIYF.

This chain connects TRBV15 to TRBJ1-1, with a possible D match to TRBD1 (5 bases). V lost 1 base to trimming and J lost 2 bases, with 8 bases between them. The length of the CDR3 is 14 residues. Germline V CDR1 and CDR2: LNHNV, YYDKDF (reference sequence). For the CDR3, the DNA is TGTGCCACCAGCAGAGGGGGGACCAACACTGAAGCTTTCTTT. Translation gives CATSRGGTNTEAFF.

The chain couples TRBV5-1 to TRBJ1-2; D is possibly TRBD1 (5 bases). The CDR3 is 14 residues long. Trimming left V 0 bases short and J 7 bases short, with 13 bases between. Germline V gene lookup returns CDR1 SGHRS and CDR2 YFSETQ. Here the CDR3 reads CASSLDGGPGGYTF. CDR3 nucleotide sequence: TGCGCCAGCAGCTTGGATGGGGGTCCGGGTGGCTACACCTTC.

The V and J genes are TRBV6-1 and TRBJ1-1; 7 positions match TRBD1. Losses at the gene ends were 8 bases for V and 1 base for J; bases not matched to a gene: 7. Germline CDR1 MNHNS, CDR2 SASEGT. The CDR3 consists of 14 residues. The CDR3 loop reads CASGGQDANTEAFF. For the CDR3, the DNA is TGTGCCAGCGGCGGACAGGACGCGAACACTGAAGCTTTCTTT.

V is TRBV5-1 and J is TRBJ2-7; TRBD1 matches at 7 bases. This CDR3 contains 15 residues. V trimming: 5 bases; J trimming: 5 bases; junction bases outside the gene matches: 13. Germline V gives CDR1 SGHRS, CDR2 YFSETQ. The CDR3 DNA follows: TGCGCCAGCAGGGACAGGAGAATTCCGACGGACGAGCAGTACTTC. Its protein is CASRDRRIPTDEQYF. The full variable domain, completed using reference TRBV5-1 and TRBJ2-7, is KAGVTQTPRYLIKTRGQQVTLSCSPISGHRSVSWYQQTPGQGLQFLFEYFSETQRNKGNFPGRFSGRQFSNSRSEMNVSTLELGDSALYLCASRDRRIPTDEQYFGPGTRLTVT.

This sequence joins TRBV20-1 and TRBJ2-5, with a possible D match to TRBD1 (7 bases). Germline values: CDR1 DFQATT, CDR2 SNEGSKA (reference sequence). Trimming cost V 2 bases and J 5 bases, with 18 bases left between them. The CDR3 is 15 amino acids. This chain's CDR3 is CSARHRGHGGETQYF. In nucleotides, the CDR3 is TGCAGTGCTAGACACAGGGGCCATGGGGGGGAGACCCAGTACTTC.

The J gene is TRBJ2-7, the V gene TRBV28; D possibly corresponds to TRBD2 (6 bases). The CDR3 consists of 13 residues. Germline loops: CDR1 MDHEN, CDR2 SYDVKM. Trimming shortened V by 11 bases and J by 3 bases, and 17 bases separated the two germline ends. The CDR3 bases are TGTGCCTCATCCCGGGAGAACGGCTACGAGCAGTACTTC. Protein product: CASSRENGYEQYF.

The chain recombines TRBV5-1 with TRBJ1-2; D is uncertain. Germline V gives CDR1 SGHRS, CDR2 YFSETQ. V lost 4 bases and J lost 7, with 17 bases in between. This CDR3 is built from 14 residues. The CDR3 here is CASSEWTALSGYTF. The CDR3 DNA is TGCGCCAGCAGCGAGTGGACGGCCCTCTCTGGCTACACCTTC.

This clonotype was seen a few times. V and J are TRBV12-3 or TRBV12-4 and TRBJ2-5; tentatively, D is TRBD2 (6 bases). The CDR3 consists of 13 residues. Trimming removed 6 bases from V and 2 bases from J, with 10 bases in between. In DNA, the CDR3 is TGTGCCAGCAGGGACGGGAGTCAAGAGACCCAGTACTTC. It translates to CASRDGSQETQYF.

The chain joins TRBV10-3 to TRBJ2-5, with TRBD1 matching over 12 bases. The CDR3 is made up of 15 amino acids. CDR1 is ENHRY and CDR2 is SYGVKD in the germline V gene. The J segment lost 5 bases and the V segment lost 6 bases, leaving 7 bases of the junction unmatched. CDR3 sequence: CAIRGGQGAGETQYF. As DNA, the CDR3 is TGTGCCATCAGGGGGGGACAGGGGGCAGGTGAGACCCAGTACTTC.

The chain combines TRBV18 with TRBJ2-5; D remains unclear. CDR1 and CDR2 (germline): KGHSH, LQKENI. The V gene lost 3 bases and the J gene lost 0 bases, with 8 bases spanning the gap. CDR3 length equals 14 residues. CDR3 nucleotide sequence: TGTGCCAGCTCACCCTACAGAAACCAAGAGACCCAGTACTTC. Its translation: CASSPYRNQETQYF.

There are a few counts of this clonotype. The J gene is TRBJ1-5, the V gene TRBV28; no clear D gene. The CDR3 extends over 14 amino acids. Trimming pared 6 bases from V and 0 bases from J, leaving 9 bases between. CDR1 MDHEN and CDR2 SYDVKM come from the germline V gene. CDR3 sequence reads: CASRSGVSNQPQHF. CDR3 DNA: TGTGCCAGCAGGTCAGGTGTTAGCAATCAGCCCCAGCATTTT.

V is TRBV18 and J is TRBJ1-3; unclear D gene. From germline, CDR1 is KGHSH and CDR2 LQKENI. Trimming took off 8 bases at V and 0 bases at J, with 14 bases between the two ends. The CDR3 has 15 residues. CDR3 DNA sequence: TGTGCCAGCGGCATCGGAGGGAACTCTGGAAACACCATATATTTT. As protein: CASGIGGNSGNTIYF.

There are many counts of this clonotype. The chain carries TRBV28 and TRBJ2-2; a weak D match, TRBD1 (5 bases). This CDR3 region has 16 residues. The ends were cut back, 6 bases at V and 0 bases at J, with 14 bases in the middle. The germline gives CDR1 MDHEN, CDR2 SYDVKM. CDR3 sequence (DNA): TGTGCCAGCAGCCAGACAGCTTTCGCGAACACCGGGGAGCTGTTTTTT. This sequence encodes CASSQTAFANTGELFF.